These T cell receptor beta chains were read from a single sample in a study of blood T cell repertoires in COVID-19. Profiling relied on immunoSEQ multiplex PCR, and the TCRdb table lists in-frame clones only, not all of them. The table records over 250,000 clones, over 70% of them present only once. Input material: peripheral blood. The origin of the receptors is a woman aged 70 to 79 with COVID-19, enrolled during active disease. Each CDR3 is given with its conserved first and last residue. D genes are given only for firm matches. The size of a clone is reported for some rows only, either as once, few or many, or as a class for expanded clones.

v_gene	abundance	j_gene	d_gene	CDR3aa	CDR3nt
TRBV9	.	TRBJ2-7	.	CASSVGIDEQYF	TGTGCCAGCAGCGTAGGTATCGACGAGCAGTACTTC
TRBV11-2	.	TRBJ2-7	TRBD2	CASSSTSGYSYEQYF	TGTGCCAGCAGCTCGACTAGCGGGTACTCCTACGAGCAGTACTTC
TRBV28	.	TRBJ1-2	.	CASSLDSYGYTF	TGTGCCAGCAGTCTGGACAGTTATGGCTACACCTTC
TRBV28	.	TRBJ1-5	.	CASIRSGNNQPQHF	TGTGCCAGCATTAGGTCAGGAAACAATCAGCCCCAGCATTTT
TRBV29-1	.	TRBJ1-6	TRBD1	CSVAGTANSPLHF	TGCAGCGTGGCCGGGACAGCAAATTCACCCCTCCACTTT
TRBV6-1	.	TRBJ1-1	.	CASSESSEAFF	TGTGCCAGCAGTGAATCCTCTGAAGCTTTCTTT
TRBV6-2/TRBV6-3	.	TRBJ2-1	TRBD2	CASSMASGTYNEQFF	TGTGCCAGCAGCATGGCTAGCGGAACTTACAATGAGCAGTTCTTC
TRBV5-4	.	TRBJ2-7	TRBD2	CASSLAPAGDYEQYF	TGTGCCAGCAGCTTGGCCCCTGCGGGAGACTACGAGCAGTACTTC
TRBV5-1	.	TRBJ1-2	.	CASSLFGNGDYGYTF	TGCGCCAGCAGCTTGTTTGGCAATGGTGACTATGGCTACACCTTC
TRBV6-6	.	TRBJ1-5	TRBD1	CASSSRTGRSGYSNQPQHF	TGTGCCAGCAGCTCTAGGACAGGAAGGTCGGGCTATAGCAATCAGCCCCAGCATTTT
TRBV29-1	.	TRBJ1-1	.	CSVEDGQDTEAFF	TGCAGCGTTGAAGATGGGCAGGACACTGAAGCTTTCTTT
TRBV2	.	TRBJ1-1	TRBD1	CASSRSGTEVEAFF	TGTGCCAGCAGTCGTTCCGGGACAGAAGTTGAAGCTTTCTTT
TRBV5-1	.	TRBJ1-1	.	CASSLKSDTEAFF	TGCGCCAGCAGCCTGAAATCGGACACTGAAGCTTTCTTT
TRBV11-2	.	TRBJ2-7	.	CASSLGLATVSYEQYF	TGTGCCAGCAGCTTAGGCCTAGCGACGGTTTCCTACGAGCAGTACTTC
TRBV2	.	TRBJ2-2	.	CASGWTAFPTGELFF	TGTGCCAGCGGCTGGACAGCGTTCCCCACCGGGGAGCTGTTTTTT
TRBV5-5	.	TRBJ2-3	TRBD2	CASSDGLAITDTQYF	TGTGCCAGCAGCGACGGACTAGCGATCACAGATACGCAGTATTTT
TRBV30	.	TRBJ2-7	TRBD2	CAWSVSQREYEQYF	TGTGCCTGGAGTGTAAGCCAGCGGGAGTACGAGCAGTACTTC
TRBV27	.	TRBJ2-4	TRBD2	CASSLIGLAGAQLTKNIQYF	TGTGCCAGCAGTTTAATCGGACTAGCGGGGGCCCAGCTAACCAAAAACATTCAGTACTTC
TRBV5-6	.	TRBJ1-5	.	CASSQLQNSNQPQHF	TGTGCCAGCAGCCAGTTACAGAATAGCAATCAGCCCCAGCATTTT
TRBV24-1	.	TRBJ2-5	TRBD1	CATSDPGTGGGGTQYF	TGTGCCACCAGTGACCCCGGGACAGGGGGCGGGGGGACCCAGTACTTC
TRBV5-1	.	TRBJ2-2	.	CASSFLGHGELFF	TGCGCCAGCAGCTTCTTGGGGCACGGGGAGCTGTTTTTT
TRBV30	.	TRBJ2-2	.	CAWSSLGGAGELFF	TGTGCCTGGAGTTCTCTAGGAGGGGCCGGGGAGCTGTTTTTT
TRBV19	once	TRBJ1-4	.	CASSIAATNEKLFF	TGTGCCAGTAGTATTGCAGCAACTAATGAAAAACTGTTTTTT
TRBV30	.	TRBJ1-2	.	CASSQLLLNYGYTF	TGTGCCAGTTCACAGCTGCTCCTTAACTATGGCTACACCTTC